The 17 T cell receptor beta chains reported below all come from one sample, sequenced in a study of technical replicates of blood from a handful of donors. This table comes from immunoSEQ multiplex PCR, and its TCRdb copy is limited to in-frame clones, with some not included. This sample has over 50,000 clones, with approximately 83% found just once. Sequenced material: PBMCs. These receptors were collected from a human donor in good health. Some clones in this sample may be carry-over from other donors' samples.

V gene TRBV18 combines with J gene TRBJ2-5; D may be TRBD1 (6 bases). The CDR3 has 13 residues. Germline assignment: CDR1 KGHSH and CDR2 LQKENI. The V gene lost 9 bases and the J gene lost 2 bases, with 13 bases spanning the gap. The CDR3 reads CASSQGIQETQYF. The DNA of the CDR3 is TGTGCCAGTTCCCAGGGGATTCAAGAGACCCAGTACTTC.

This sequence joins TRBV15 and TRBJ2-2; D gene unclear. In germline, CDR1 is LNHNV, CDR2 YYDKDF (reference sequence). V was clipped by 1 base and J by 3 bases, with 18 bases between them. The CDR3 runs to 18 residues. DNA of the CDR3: TGTGCCACCAGCAGAGGCAACCCAAATGCAGGTTACACCGGGGAGCTGTTTTTT. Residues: CATSRGNPNAGYTGELFF.

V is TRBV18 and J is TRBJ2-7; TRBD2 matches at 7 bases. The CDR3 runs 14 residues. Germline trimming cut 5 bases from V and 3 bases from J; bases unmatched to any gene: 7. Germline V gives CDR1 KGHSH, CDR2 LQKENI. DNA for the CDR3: TGTGCCAGCTCATCCGCGGGACTACTCTACGAGCAGTACTTC. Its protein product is CASSSAGLLYEQYF.

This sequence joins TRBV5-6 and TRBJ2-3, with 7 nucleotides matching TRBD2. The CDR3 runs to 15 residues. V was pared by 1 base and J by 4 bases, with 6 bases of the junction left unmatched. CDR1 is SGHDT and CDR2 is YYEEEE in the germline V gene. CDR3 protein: CASSLWGGKADTQYF. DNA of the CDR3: TGTGCCAGCAGCTTGTGGGGGGGAAAAGCAGATACGCAGTATTTT.

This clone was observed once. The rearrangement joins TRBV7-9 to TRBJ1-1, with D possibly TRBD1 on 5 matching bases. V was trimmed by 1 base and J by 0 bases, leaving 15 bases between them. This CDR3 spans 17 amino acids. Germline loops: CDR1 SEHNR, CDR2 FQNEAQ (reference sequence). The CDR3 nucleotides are TGTGCCAGCAGCTTAGGTTCTACAGGTCAGATGAACACTGAAGCTTTCTTT. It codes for CASSLGSTGQMNTEAFF.

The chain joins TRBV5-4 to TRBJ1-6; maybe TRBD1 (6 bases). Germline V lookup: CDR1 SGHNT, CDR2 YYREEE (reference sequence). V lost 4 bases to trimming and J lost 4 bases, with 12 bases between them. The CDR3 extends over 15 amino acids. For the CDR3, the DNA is TGTGCCAGCAGCACCGGACAGAATTATAATTCACCCCTCCACTTT. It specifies CASSTGQNYNSPLHF.

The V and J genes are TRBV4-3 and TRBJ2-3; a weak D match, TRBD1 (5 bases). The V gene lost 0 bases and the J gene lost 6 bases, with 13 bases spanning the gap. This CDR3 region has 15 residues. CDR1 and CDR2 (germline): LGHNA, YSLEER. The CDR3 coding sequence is TGCGCCAGCAGCCAAGATATTCTAGGGGCGGATACGCAGTATTTT. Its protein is CASSQDILGADTQYF.

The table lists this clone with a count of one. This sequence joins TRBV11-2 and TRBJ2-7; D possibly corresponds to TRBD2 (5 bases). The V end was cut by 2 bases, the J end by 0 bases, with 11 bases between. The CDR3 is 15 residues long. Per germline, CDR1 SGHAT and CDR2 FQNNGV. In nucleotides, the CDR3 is TGTGCCAGCAGCTTACGGCCTGGGAGCTCCTACGAGCAGTACTTC. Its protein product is CASSLRPGSSYEQYF.

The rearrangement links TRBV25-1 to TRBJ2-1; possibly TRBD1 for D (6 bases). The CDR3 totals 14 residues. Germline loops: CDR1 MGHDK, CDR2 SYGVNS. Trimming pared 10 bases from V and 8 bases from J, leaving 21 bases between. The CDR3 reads CATTPGARRDEQFF. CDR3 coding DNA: TGTGCCACAACCCCAGGGGCCAGAAGGGATGAGCAGTTCTTC. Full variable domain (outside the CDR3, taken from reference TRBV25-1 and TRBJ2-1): EADIYQTPRYLVIGTGKKITLECSQTMGHDKMYWYQQDPGMELHLIHYSYGVNSTEKGDLSSESTVSRIRTEHFPLTLESARPSHTSQYLCATTPGARRDEQFFGPGTRLTVL.

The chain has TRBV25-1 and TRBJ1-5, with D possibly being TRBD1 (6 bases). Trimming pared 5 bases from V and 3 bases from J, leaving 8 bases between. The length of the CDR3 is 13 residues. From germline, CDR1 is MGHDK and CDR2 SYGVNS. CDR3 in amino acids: CASSTGFNQPQHF. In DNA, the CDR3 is TGTGCCAGCAGTACAGGGTTCAATCAGCCCCAGCATTTT.

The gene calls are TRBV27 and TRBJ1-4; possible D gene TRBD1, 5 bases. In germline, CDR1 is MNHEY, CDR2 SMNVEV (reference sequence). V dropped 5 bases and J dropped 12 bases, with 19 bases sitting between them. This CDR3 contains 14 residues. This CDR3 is CASSATWQGGELFF. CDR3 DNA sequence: TGTGCCAGCAGTGCGACTTGGCAGGGTGGGGAACTGTTTTTT. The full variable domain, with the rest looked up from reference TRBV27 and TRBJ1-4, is EAQVTQNPRYLITVTGKKLTVTCSQNMNHEYMSWYRQDPGLGLRQIYYSMNVEVTDKGDVPEGYKVSRKEKRNFPLILESPSPNQTSLYFCASSATWQGGELFFGSGTQLSVL.

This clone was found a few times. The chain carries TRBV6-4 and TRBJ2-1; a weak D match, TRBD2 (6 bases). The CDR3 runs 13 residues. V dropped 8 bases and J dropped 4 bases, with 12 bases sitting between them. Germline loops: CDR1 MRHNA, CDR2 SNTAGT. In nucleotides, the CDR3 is TGTGCCAGCTCTTTAGCGGCTTACAATGAGCAGTTCTTC. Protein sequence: CASSLAAYNEQFF.

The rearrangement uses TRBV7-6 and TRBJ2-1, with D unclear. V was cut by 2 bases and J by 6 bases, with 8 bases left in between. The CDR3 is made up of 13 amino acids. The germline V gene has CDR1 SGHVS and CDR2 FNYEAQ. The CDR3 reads CASSLSTSNEQFF. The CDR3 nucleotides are TGTGCCAGCAGCTTATCCACTTCCAATGAGCAGTTCTTC.

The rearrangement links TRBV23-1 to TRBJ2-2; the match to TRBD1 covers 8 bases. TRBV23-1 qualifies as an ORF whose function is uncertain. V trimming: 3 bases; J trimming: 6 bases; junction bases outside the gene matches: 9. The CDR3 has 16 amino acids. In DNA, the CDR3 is TGCGCCAGCAGTCACGGACAGGGAGTCCGTCCCGGGGAGCTGTTTTTT. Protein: CASSHGQGVRPGELFF.

The CDR3 DNA is TGTGCCAGCAGCTTCGGGGAGTTCAACGAGCAGTACTTC. The encoded protein is CASSFGEFNEQYF. The chain employs TRBV7-9 and TRBJ2-7; D might be TRBD2 (5 bases). Trimming stripped 3 bases from V and 5 bases from J, with 11 bases between. The germline gives CDR1 SEHNR, CDR2 FQNEAQ (reference sequence). CDR3 size: 13 residues.

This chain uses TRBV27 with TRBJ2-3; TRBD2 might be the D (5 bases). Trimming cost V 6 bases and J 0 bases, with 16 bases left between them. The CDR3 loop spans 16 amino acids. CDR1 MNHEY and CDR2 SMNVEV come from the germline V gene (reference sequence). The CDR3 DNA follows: TGTGCCAGCAGATTGGACTGGGGAACTAGCACAGATACGCAGTATTTT. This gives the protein CASRLDWGTSTDTQYF.

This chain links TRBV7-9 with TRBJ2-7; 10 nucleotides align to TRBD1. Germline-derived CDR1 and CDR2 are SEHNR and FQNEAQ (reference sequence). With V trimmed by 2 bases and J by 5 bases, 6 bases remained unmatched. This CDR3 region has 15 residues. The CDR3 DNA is TGTGCCAGCAGCTTAAGCAGACAGGGGGCTCACGAGCAGTACTTC. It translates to CASSLSRQGAHEQYF.